The 10 T cell receptor beta chains given below trace back to one sample, sequenced in a study of blood T cell repertoires in COVID-19. Libraries were prepared by immunoSEQ multiplex PCR; TCRdb keeps only in-frame clonotypes and omits some of them. The sample has approximately 71,000 clones, 88% seen once. Sequenced input: peripheral blood. Receptors originate from a human donor in a cohort sampled during active COVID-19.

The chain couples TRBV3-1 (or the pseudogene TRBV3-2) to TRBJ2-1; D possibly corresponds to TRBD2 (5 bases). Trimming stripped 6 bases from V and 0 bases from J, with 12 bases between. From germline, CDR1 is LGHDT and CDR2 YNNKEL (reference sequence). The CDR3 totals 15 residues. The CDR3 nucleotides read TGTGCCAGCAGTCTAAACGGGGTCTCCTACAATGAGCAGTTCTTC. Translation: CASSLNGVSYNEQFF.

The genes are TRBV5-1 and TRBJ2-2, with D perhaps matching TRBD1 (5 bases). V lost 4 bases and J lost 1, with 8 bases in between. Germline V gene data show CDR1 as SGHRS and CDR2 as YFSETQ. The CDR3 spans 14 residues. The CDR3: CASSLGQNTGELFF. The CDR3 nucleotides are TGCGCCAGCAGCCTCGGACAGAACACCGGGGAGCTGTTTTTT.

The chain recombines TRBV7-9 with TRBJ2-5, with a weak D call TRBD2 (6 bases). This CDR3 region has 14 residues. Between the trimmed V and J ends, which lost 2 bases and 5 bases, there was a span of 12 bases. Per the germline V gene, CDR1 is SEHNR and CDR2 is FQNEAQ (reference sequence). The CDR3 DNA sequence: TGTGCCAGCAGCTTAACGGGAGAGGTCGAGACCCAGTACTTC. The encoded protein is CASSLTGEVETQYF.

The chain joins TRBV30 to TRBJ2-7, with a tentative D call TRBD2 (5 bases). The CDR3 spans 15 residues. With 8 bases removed from V and 3 bases from J, the gap between germline ends came to 23 bases. Germline assignment: CDR1 GTSNPN and CDR2 SVGIG (reference sequence). The CDR3 loop reads CAGLRGLPSDYEQYF. CDR3 DNA sequence: TGTGCCGGGTTAAGAGGACTCCCCTCGGACTACGAGCAGTACTTC.

This rearrangement joins TRBV30 to TRBJ2-1; TRBD1 agrees at 7 bases. This CDR3 spans 15 amino acids. Germline-derived CDR1 and CDR2 are GTSNPN and SVGIG (reference sequence). The V and J ends lost 0 bases and 7 bases, in that order; junction bases with no gene match: 9. The CDR3, as DNA: TGTGCCTGGAGTGTAGATGACAGGGTTAGGAATGAGCAGTTCTTC. It specifies CAWSVDDRVRNEQFF.

The chain employs TRBV5-8 and TRBJ2-2; weak D call: TRBD2 (6 bases). V gave up 5 bases and J gave up 4 bases, with 12 bases separating them. Per germline, CDR1 SGHTS and CDR2 YDEGEE. The CDR3 is 14 residues long. CDR3 coding DNA: TGTGCCAGCAGTACGGGGGTAGTCACCGGGGAGCTGTTTTTT. Amino acids: CASSTGVVTGELFF.

The chain is built from TRBV27 and TRBJ2-7; the match to TRBD1 covers 7 bases. Germline CDR1 MNHEY, CDR2 SMNVEV (reference sequence). The CDR3 is 14 amino acids. V lost 3 bases and J lost 0; bases outside the gene matches: 2. Here the CDR3 reads CASSLDRFSYEQYF. The CDR3 region has the DNA TGTGCCAGCAGTTTGGACAGGTTCTCCTACGAGCAGTACTTC.

This chain uses TRBV28 with TRBJ1-1, with a possible D match to TRBD1 (5 bases). CDR1 MDHEN and CDR2 SYDVKM come from the germline V gene. V was clipped by 6 bases and J by 4 bases, with 15 bases between them. The CDR3 extends over 14 amino acids. The CDR3 here is CASSPPGGGTEAFF. CDR3 in DNA: TGTGCCAGCAGCCCCCCCGGGGGTGGCACTGAAGCTTTCTTT.

This rearrangement joins TRBV9 to TRBJ2-7; TRBD2 matches at 9 bases. Unmatched junction bases numbered 4, after V lost 0 bases and J lost 0 bases. Germline CDR1 is SGDLS and CDR2 is YYNGEE. The CDR3 is made up of 16 amino acids. This CDR3 reads CASSVGISGSSYEQYF. In nucleotides, the CDR3 is TGTGCCAGCAGCGTAGGTATTAGCGGGAGCTCCTACGAGCAGTACTTC.

This chain uses TRBV19 with TRBJ2-3; TRBD2 agrees at 9 bases. Germline assignment: CDR1 LNHDA and CDR2 SQIVND (reference sequence). The junction had 8 bases not matched to a gene; V was cut back by 6 bases and J by 1 base. The CDR3 sequence is 16 residues long. The CDR3 DNA sequence: TGTGCCAGTAGCTTAGCGGGAGAGCATCGCACAGATACGCAGTATTTT. The encoded protein is CASSLAGEHRTDTQYF.